What follows describes a single T cell receptor beta chain. Its antigen remains unidentified. The ViraFEST assay expanded antigen-specific CD4+ T cells with viral peptide pools before sequencing. Scientists isolated CD4+ T cells after an approximately 10-day culture period ended. The person acquired a PCR-confirmed SARS-CoV-2 infection between March and December 2020. Two doses of either BNT162b2 or mRNA-1273 were given to each participant. Every well housed more than 1.5 million PBMC, which grew in culture alongside around 10 IU/ml IL-2 and 10 ug/ml peptides. This entry belongs to a study of vaccination effects on CD4 cells after COVID-19. Study as a whole: After vaccination, samples were taken early and late from a few convalescent patients. Post-vaccine specimens arrived a median 72 days past the second dose. General study findings and limits: In the late period after vaccination, infection- and vaccine-induced clones contracted markedly.

This table comes from immunoSEQ multiplex PCR, and its TCRdb copy is limited to in-frame clones, with some not included. The data contain some 15,000 clones, roughly three quarters of them singletons. V dropped 5 bases and J dropped 4 bases, with 14 bases sitting between them. The CDR3 extends over 14 amino acids. CDR1 SGHTA and CDR2 FQGNSA come from the germline V gene. Sequencing used CD4+ T cells from PBMCs cultured with HCoV-NL63 spike peptides, obtained after COVID-19 vaccination. This sequence joins TRBV7-2 and TRBJ1-2, with D perhaps TRBD1 (5 bases). This receptor was obtained from a human donor who had a prior SARS-CoV-2 infection. The CDR3 is CASSPNRRLYGYTF. In nucleotides, the CDR3 is TGTGCCAGCAGCCCCAACAGGAGACTCTATGGCTACACCTTC.